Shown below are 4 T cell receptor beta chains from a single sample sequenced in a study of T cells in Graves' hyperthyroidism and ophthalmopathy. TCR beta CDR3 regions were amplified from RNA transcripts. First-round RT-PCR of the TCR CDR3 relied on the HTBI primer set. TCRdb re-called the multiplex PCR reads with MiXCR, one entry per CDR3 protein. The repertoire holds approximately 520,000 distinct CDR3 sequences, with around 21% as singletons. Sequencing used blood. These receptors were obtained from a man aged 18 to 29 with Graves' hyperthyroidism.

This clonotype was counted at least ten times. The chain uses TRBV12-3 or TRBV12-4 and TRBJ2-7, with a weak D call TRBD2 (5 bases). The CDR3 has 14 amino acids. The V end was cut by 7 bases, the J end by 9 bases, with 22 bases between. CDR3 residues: CASNSRTELTRQYF. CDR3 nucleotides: TGTGCCAGCAACTCTCGGACTGAGCTCACCCGGCAGTACTTC.

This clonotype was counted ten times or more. The CDR3 loop is CASSYGRDGEQYF. The CDR3 DNA reads TGTGCCAGCAGTTACGGCAGGGATGGGGAGCAGTACTTC. The chain combines TRBV6-5 with TRBJ2-7; weak D call: TRBD1 (5 bases). The V gene lost 2 bases and the J gene lost 7 bases, with 12 bases spanning the gap. The CDR3 sequence is 13 residues long. The germline V gene has CDR1 MNHEY and CDR2 SVGAGI.

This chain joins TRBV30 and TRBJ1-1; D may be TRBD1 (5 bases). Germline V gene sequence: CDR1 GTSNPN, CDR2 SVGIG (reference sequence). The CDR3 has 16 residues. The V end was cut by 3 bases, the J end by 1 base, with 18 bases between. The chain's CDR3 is CAWSHRWGTTNTEAFF. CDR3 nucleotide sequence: TGTGCCTGGAGCCATCGTTGGGGGACGACGAACACTGAAGCTTTCTTT.

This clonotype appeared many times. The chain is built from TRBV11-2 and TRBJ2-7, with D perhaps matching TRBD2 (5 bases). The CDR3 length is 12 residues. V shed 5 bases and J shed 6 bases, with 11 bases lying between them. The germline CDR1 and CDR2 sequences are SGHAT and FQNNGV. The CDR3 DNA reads TGTGCCAGCAGCCCCCTAGCTGGCGAGCAGTACTTC. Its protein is CASSPLAGEQYF. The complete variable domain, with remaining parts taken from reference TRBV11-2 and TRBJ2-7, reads EAGVAQSPRYKIIEKRQSVAFWCNPISGHATLYWYQQILGQGPKLLIQFQNNGVVDDSQLPKDRFSAERLKGVDSTLKIQPAKLEDSAVYLCASSPLAGEQYFGPGTRLTVT.